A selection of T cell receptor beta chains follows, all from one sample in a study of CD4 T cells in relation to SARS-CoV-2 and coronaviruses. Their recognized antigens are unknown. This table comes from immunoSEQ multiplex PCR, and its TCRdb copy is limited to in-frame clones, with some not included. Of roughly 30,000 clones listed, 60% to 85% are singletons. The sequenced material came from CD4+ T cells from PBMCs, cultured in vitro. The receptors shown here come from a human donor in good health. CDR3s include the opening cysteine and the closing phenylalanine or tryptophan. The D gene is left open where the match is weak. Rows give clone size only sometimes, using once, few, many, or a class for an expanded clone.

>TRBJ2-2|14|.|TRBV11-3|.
TGTGCCAGCAGCTTGACGGGGAACACCGGGGAGCTGTTTTTT
CASSLTGNTGELFF
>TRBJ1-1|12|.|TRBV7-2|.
TGTGCCAGCAGCCCTCAGGAGACTGAAGCTTTCTTT
CASSPQETEAFF
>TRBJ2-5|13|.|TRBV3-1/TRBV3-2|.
TGTGCCAGCACCGGCTGGGGGTGGGAGACCCAGTACTTC
CASTGWGWETQYF
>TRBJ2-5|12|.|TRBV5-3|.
TGTGCCAGAAGTTCGCCAAGCGGGCCCCAGTACTTC
CARSSPSGPQYF
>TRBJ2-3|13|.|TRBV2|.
TGTGCCAGCAATCCCCCGTTTACAGATACGCAGTATTTT
CASNPPFTDTQYF
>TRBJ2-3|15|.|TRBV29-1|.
TGCAGCGCGGGTAGCCAGGCGAGTAGCACAGATACGCAGTATTTT
CSAGSQASSTDTQYF
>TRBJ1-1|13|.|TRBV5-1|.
TGCGCCAGCAGCTTAGGCGTAGACACTGAAGCTTTCTTT
CASSLGVDTEAFF
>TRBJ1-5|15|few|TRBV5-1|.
TGCGCCAGCAGCCCTGAGCCGGGGGCCCATCAGCCCCAGCATTTT
CASSPEPGAHQPQHF
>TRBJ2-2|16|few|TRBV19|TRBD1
TGTGCCAGTAGTATTGGTTGGACAGGGGGCACCGGGGAGCTGTTTTTT
CASSIGWTGGTGELFF
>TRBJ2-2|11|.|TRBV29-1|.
TGCAGCGTTGGGAGAACCGGGGAGCTGTTTTTT
CSVGRTGELFF
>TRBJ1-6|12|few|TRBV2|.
TGTGCCAGCAGTGACAGAATTTCACCCCTCCACTTT
CASSDRISPLHF
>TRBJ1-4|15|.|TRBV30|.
TGTGCCTGCAACCGGGTCTCGAGCTTTAATGAAAAACTGTTTTTT
CACNRVSSFNEKLFF
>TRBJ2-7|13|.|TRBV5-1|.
TGCGCCAGCAGCACAGACTCCGGGTACGAGCAGTACTTC
CASSTDSGYEQYF
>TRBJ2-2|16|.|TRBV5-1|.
TGCGCCAGCAGCACGTCCGGGACACTCAACCCCGGGGAGCTGTTTTTT
CASSTSGTLNPGELFF
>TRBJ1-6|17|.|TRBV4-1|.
TGCGCCAGCAGCCCAGAGGGGTCCGGCTCCTATAATTCACCCCTCCACTTT
CASSPEGSGSYNSPLHF
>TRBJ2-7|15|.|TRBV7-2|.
TGTGCCAGCAGCTTGGCAGGGAAGATTTCCTACGAGCAGTACTTC
CASSLAGKISYEQYF
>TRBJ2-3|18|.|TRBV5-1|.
TGCGCCAGCAGCTTGGGGGTGGGCGGCTTTACGACGGCAGATACGCAGTATTTT
CASSLGVGGFTTADTQYF
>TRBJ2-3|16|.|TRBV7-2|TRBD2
TGTGCCAGCAGCATAACTAGCGGGAGTCGCACAGATACGCAGTATTTT
CASSITSGSRTDTQYF
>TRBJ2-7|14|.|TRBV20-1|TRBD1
TGCAGTGCTAGTGTGCAGGACAGGGACCGCGAGCAGTACTTC
CSASVQDRDREQYF
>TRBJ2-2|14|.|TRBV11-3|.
TGTGCCAGCAGCTCTAGGGGTGTTAGCGGGGAGCTGTTTTTT
CASSSRGVSGELFF
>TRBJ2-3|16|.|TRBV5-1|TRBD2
TGCGCCAGCAGCTTGTTTGCGGGGGTTAGCACAGATACGCAGTATTTT
CASSLFAGVSTDTQYF
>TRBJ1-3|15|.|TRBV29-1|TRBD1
TGCAGCGGTGGGACAGGTCCCGAGGAGGGAAACACCATATATTTT
CSGGTGPEEGNTIYF
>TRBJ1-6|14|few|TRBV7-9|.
TGTGCCAGCAGCTTAACCAGGGGCAACTCACCCCTCCACTTT
CASSLTRGNSPLHF
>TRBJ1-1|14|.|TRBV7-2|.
TGTGCCAGCAGGTCGGGACAAGTGAACACTGAAGCTTTCTTT
CASRSGQVNTEAFF